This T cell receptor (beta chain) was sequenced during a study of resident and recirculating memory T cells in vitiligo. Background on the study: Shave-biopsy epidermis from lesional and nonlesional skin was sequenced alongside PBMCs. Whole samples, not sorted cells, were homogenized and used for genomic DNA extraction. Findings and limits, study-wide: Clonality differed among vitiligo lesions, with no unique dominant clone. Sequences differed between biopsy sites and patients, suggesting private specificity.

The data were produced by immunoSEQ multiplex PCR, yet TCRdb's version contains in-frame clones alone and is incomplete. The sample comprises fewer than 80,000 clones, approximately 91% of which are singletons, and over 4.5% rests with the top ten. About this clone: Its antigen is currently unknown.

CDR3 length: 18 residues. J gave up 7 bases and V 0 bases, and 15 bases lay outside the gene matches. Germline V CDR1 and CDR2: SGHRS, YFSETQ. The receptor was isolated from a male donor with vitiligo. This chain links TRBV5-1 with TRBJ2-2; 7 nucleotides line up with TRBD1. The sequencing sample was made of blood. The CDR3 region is CASSLASRSRGYDGELFF. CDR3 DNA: TGCGCCAGCAGCTTGGCCTCTCGTAGCAGGGGGTATGACGGGGAGCTGTTTTTT.